These 25 T cell receptor beta chains were sequenced from one sample in a study of T cell responses to AZD1222 COVID-19 vaccine (dated by TCRdb to the early 2020s). The method behind the library was the immunoSEQ multiplex PCR assay. Held by TCRdb, this immuneACCESS table contains in-frame sequences only and omits some clones. Under half of the omission traces to an unresolved V gene where checked; the cause of the rest is unknown. Counted in this sample were some 130,000 clones; over 85% of them appeared once. 5.5% of the sample lies in the top ten. In the paper's terms, the time point label means: baseline before first vaccination. The starting material was peripheral blood, obtained on day 0 of AZD1222 vaccination. All receptors derive from an adult in good health.

This chain uses TRBV19 with TRBJ1-5, with TRBD1 as a possible D gene (5 bases). The V end was cut by 3 bases, the J end by 7 bases, with 13 bases between. Looked up from germline, CDR1 is LNHDA and CDR2 is SQIVND (reference sequence). The CDR3 is made up of 14 amino acids. The CDR3 is CASSIVGPTQPQHF. DNA of the CDR3: TGTGCCAGTAGTATTGTGGGGCCAACGCAGCCCCAGCATTTT.

The chain uses TRBV6-2 or TRBV6-3 and TRBJ1-5; weak D call: TRBD1 (6 bases). The germline V gene encodes CDR1 MNHEY and CDR2 SVGEGT. The CDR3 consists of 16 residues. Deletions cut 5 bases from V and 1 base from J, with 15 bases between. CDR3 in DNA: TGTGCCAGCAGTGGACAGATACCTTGGAGCAATCAGCCCCAGCATTTT. This sequence encodes CASSGQIPWSNQPQHF.

The rearrangement joins TRBV28 to TRBJ1-6; the match to TRBD1 covers 7 bases. The CDR3 spans 13 residues. The V gene end was trimmed by 5 bases and the J gene end by 7 bases; junction bases not matched to a gene: 2. Germline V lookup: CDR1 MDHEN, CDR2 SYDVKM. CDR3 in amino acids: CASSTGVNSPLHF. CDR3 bases: TGTGCCAGCAGTACAGGGGTCAATTCACCCCTCCACTTT.

V usage is TRBV5-1 and J usage is TRBJ2-1, with 11 bases that match TRBD1. With 6 bases clipped from V and 10 bases from J, the junction kept 12 bases outside the gene matches. Germline V gene lookup returns CDR1 SGHRS and CDR2 YFSETQ. The CDR3 is 15 amino acids. The DNA of the CDR3 is TGCGCCAGCACCCCGGACAGGGGGCGATTTGAGGAGCAGTTCTTC. Its translation: CASTPDRGRFEEQFF.

The chain is built from TRBV7-8 and TRBJ2-1, with 12 nucleotides matching TRBD2. CDR1 is SGHVS, CDR2 FQNEAQ, per germline. The CDR3 has 21 amino acids. V trimming: 0 bases; J trimming: 10 bases; junction bases outside the gene matches: 22. Written as DNA, the CDR3 is TGTGCCAGCAGCTTAGCGACCACGCGGTCGACTAGCGGGAGCCTCATAGGCGAGCAGTTCTTC. Translating it yields CASSLATTRSTSGSLIGEQFF. The variable domain in full, completed from reference TRBV7-8 and TRBJ2-1, reads GAGVSQSPRYKVAKRGQDVALRCDPISGHVSLFWYQQALGQGPEFLTYFQNEAQLDKSGLPSDRFFAERPEGSVSTLKIQRTQQEDSAVYLCASSLATTRSTSGSLIGEQFFGPGTRLTVL.

The chain has TRBV7-9 and TRBJ2-7, with 9 positions matching TRBD2. Germline-derived CDR1 and CDR2 are SEHNR and FQNEAQ (reference sequence). CDR3 length: 14 residues. V was pared by 4 bases and J by 6 bases, with 7 bases of the junction left unmatched. CDR3 coding DNA: TGTGCCAGCAGCTCACCGGGACTAGCAGGCGAGCAGTACTTC. Its translation is CASSSPGLAGEQYF.

The J gene is TRBJ1-5, the V gene TRBV6-1; TRBD1 agrees at 9 bases. In germline, CDR1 is MNHNS, CDR2 SASEGT. The CDR3 contains 18 residues. With 1 base clipped from V and 0 bases from J, the junction kept 7 bases outside the gene matches. CDR3 coding DNA: TGTGCCAGCAGTGAAGGAAGGGACAGGGTACCTAGCAATCAGCCCCAGCATTTT. This translates into CASSEGRDRVPSNQPQHF.

The chain is built from TRBV4-1 and TRBJ2-2; 9 positions match TRBD1. Germline V gives CDR1 MGHRA, CDR2 YSYEKL. J lost 5 bases, V lost 4 bases, and 2 bases had no gene match. CDR3 length: 14 amino acids. CDR3 sequence reads: CASSLGTGTGELFF. The CDR3 bases are TGCGCCAGCAGCCTTGGGACAGGGACCGGGGAGCTGTTTTTT.

This clone was seen a few times. The rearrangement joins TRBV28 to TRBJ1-4; D remains ambiguous. V was pared by 7 bases and J by 7 bases, with 10 bases between. Germline V gene lookup returns CDR1 MDHEN and CDR2 SYDVKM. CDR3 length: 12 amino acids. In DNA form, the CDR3 reads TGTGCCAGCACTAGCGGGGTTGAAAAACTGTTTTTT. Protein product: CASTSGVEKLFF.

The chain has TRBV6-2 or TRBV6-3 and TRBJ2-1; 14 bases are a match to TRBD2. With 2 bases clipped from V and 0 bases from J, the junction kept 12 bases outside the gene matches. Germline V gives CDR1 MNHEY, CDR2 SVGEGT. The length of the CDR3 is 21 residues. The DNA of the CDR3 is TGTGCCAGCAGTTACGCACCGGGACTAGCGGGAGTCCTTTCCTCCTACAATGAGCAGTTCTTC. Translating it yields CASSYAPGLAGVLSSYNEQFF.

This chain links TRBV20-1 with TRBJ1-5, with D possibly TRBD1 on 6 matching bases. This CDR3 contains 16 residues. V lost 3 bases to trimming and J lost 1 base, with 16 bases between them. CDR1 and CDR2 (germline): DFQATT, SNEGSKA (reference sequence). The chain's CDR3 is CSASAMGAESNQPQHF. In nucleotides, the CDR3 is TGCAGTGCTAGTGCCATGGGGGCGGAAAGCAATCAGCCCCAGCATTTT.

In this sample, this clone turned up once. The chain combines TRBV12-5 with TRBJ1-5; perhaps TRBD1 as D (5 bases). V lost 4 bases and J lost 3, with 13 bases in between. Germline V gives CDR1 LGHNT, CDR2 FRNRAP. This CDR3 is built from 15 residues. The chain's CDR3 is CASGSRAGNNQPQHF. The CDR3 nucleotides read TGTGCTAGTGGTTCCAGGGCTGGTAACAATCAGCCCCAGCATTTT.

In nucleotides, the CDR3 is TGTGCCAGCAGCCCTGACGCCCACCCTAGGAATGAGCAGTTCTTC. Amino acid sequence: CASSPDAHPRNEQFF. This chain joins TRBV3-1 (or the pseudogene TRBV3-2) and TRBJ2-1; the D is unclear. The V gene lost 4 bases and the J gene lost 7 bases, with 17 bases spanning the gap. Looked up from germline, CDR1 is LGHDT and CDR2 is YNNKEL (reference sequence). This CDR3 region has 15 residues.

The V and J genes are TRBV15 and TRBJ2-1; 9 bases agree with TRBD2. Germline values: CDR1 LNHNV, CDR2 YYDKDF (reference sequence). V was pared by 3 bases and J by 5 bases, with 8 bases of the junction left unmatched. The CDR3 covers 16 residues. The CDR3 here is CATSRFVTSGNNEQFF. For the CDR3, the DNA is TGTGCCACCAGCAGGTTTGTGACTAGCGGTAACAATGAGCAGTTCTTC.

The chain employs TRBV27 and TRBJ2-6; possible D gene TRBD2, 6 bases. The CDR3 spans 19 residues. V lost 3 bases and J lost 0, with 18 bases in between. Looked up from germline, CDR1 is MNHEY and CDR2 is SMNVEV (reference sequence). The DNA of the CDR3 is TGTGCCAGCAGTTTGGGGGGTCACAGCTTTTCCTCTGGGGCCAACGTCCTGACTTTC. Amino acid sequence: CASSLGGHSFSSGANVLTF.

The CDR3 DNA reads as TGCAGCGCTGCTGGGGGGGATACGCAGTATTTT. It yields the protein CSAAGGDTQYF. The chain links TRBV29-1 to TRBJ2-3, with TRBD2 as a possible D gene (6 bases). Germline CDR1 and CDR2: SQVTM and ANQGSEA. Between the trimmed V and J ends, which lost 7 bases and 6 bases, there was a span of 11 bases. This CDR3 region has 11 residues.

This clone was detected many times. J is TRBJ2-2 and V is TRBV19; the match to TRBD1 covers 7 bases. The germline V gene encodes CDR1 LNHDA and CDR2 SQIVND (reference sequence). V lost 4 bases, J lost 0 bases, and 2 bases stayed unmatched. The CDR3 totals 15 residues. CDR3 loop: CASSKTGTNTGELFF. The CDR3 DNA reads TGTGCCAGTAGTAAGACAGGGACGAACACCGGGGAGCTGTTTTTT.

This clone came up once. The chain is built from TRBV14 and TRBJ2-5, with a weak D call TRBD2 (6 bases). The V gene's germline CDR1 is SGHDN and CDR2 FVKESK. The CDR3 contains 13 residues. Trimming stripped 7 bases from V and 5 bases from J, with 14 bases between. CDR3 in DNA: TGTGCCAGCAACCGACTAGTGGCGGAGACCCAGTACTTC. Translating it yields CASNRLVAETQYF.

This clone was counted once. The chain carries TRBV6-1 and TRBJ2-1; 12 bases are a match to TRBD2. The CDR3 is 19 residues long. The ends lost 4 bases at V and 2 bases at J; junction bases unmatched: 12. In germline, CDR1 is MNHNS, CDR2 SASEGT. CDR3 protein: CASSGRLAGAQSPYNEQFF. DNA of the CDR3: TGTGCCAGCAGTGGCAGACTAGCGGGAGCCCAATCTCCCTACAATGAGCAGTTCTTC.

This chain links TRBV12-3 or TRBV12-4 with TRBJ1-5, with 8 bases matching TRBD1. The V and J ends lost 10 bases and 4 bases, in that order; junction bases with no gene match: 6. This CDR3 contains 13 residues. The CDR3 is CATKRQGNQPQHF. The CDR3 region has the DNA TGTGCCACCAAAAGACAGGGGAATCAGCCCCAGCATTTT.

The chain combines TRBV5-5 with TRBJ2-7; TRBD2 matches at 14 bases. The CDR3 extends over 16 amino acids. The trim removed 0 bases at V and 6 bases at J, leaving 5 bases unmatched. CDR1 is SGHKS, CDR2 YYEKEE, per germline (reference sequence). The CDR3 sequence is CASSLEGLAGEREQYF. The CDR3 DNA reads TGTGCCAGCAGCTTGGAGGGACTAGCGGGAGAACGCGAGCAGTACTTC.

The rearrangement links TRBV19 to TRBJ2-7; TRBD1 aligns across 8 bases. Per the germline V gene, CDR1 is LNHDA and CDR2 is SQIVND (reference sequence). The V gene end was trimmed by 1 base and the J gene end by 3 bases; junction bases not matched to a gene: 8. The length of the CDR3 is 16 residues. The CDR3 nucleotides are TGTGCCAGTAGTATAGGAGGGACAGGAGTCCGCTACGAGCAGTACTTC. This codes for CASSIGGTGVRYEQYF. Combining the CDR3 with reference TRBV19 and TRBJ2-7 gives the whole variable domain DGGITQSPKYLFRKEGQNVTLSCEQNLNHDAMYWYRQDPGQGLRLIYYSQIVNDFQKGDIAEGYSVSREKKESFPLTVTSAQKNPTAFYLCASSIGGTGVRYEQYFGPGTRLTVT.

This chain connects TRBV10-2 to TRBJ2-7, with TRBD2 matching over 11 bases. Germline V lookup: CDR1 WSHSY, CDR2 SAAADI. The V segment lost 6 bases and the J segment 4 bases; nucleotides outside the gene matches: 2. The CDR3 contains 13 residues. The CDR3, as DNA: TGCGCCAGCAGGACTAGCGGGGATTACGAGCAGTACTTC. This sequence encodes CASRTSGDYEQYF.

CDR3 DNA sequence: TGTGCCAGCAGTCCGGTGCACTCCTACAATGAGCAGTTCTTC. Its translation is CASSPVHSYNEQFF. This chain uses TRBV9 with TRBJ2-1; D ambiguous. The length of the CDR3 is 14 residues. The V gene's germline CDR1 is SGDLS and CDR2 YYNGEE. Trimming took 5 bases from V and 0 from J, leaving 9 bases between them. Drawing the rest from reference TRBV9 and TRBJ2-1, the complete variable domain is DSGVTQTPKHLITATGQRVTLRCSPRSGDLSVYWYQQSLDQGLQFLIQYYNGEERAKGNILERFSAQQFPDLHSELNLSSLELGDSALYFCASSPVHSYNEQFFGPGTRLTVL.

The count of this clone is one. The chain links TRBV7-9 to TRBJ1-1; no clear D gene. This CDR3 is 15 amino acids long. CDR1 and CDR2 from the germline V gene are SEHNR and FQNEAQ (reference sequence). V lost 2 bases and J lost 1, with 11 bases in between. The CDR3 DNA is TGTGCCAGCAGCTTAATCGGTGGGCCGAACACTGAAGCTTTCTTT. Translated, it gives CASSLIGGPNTEAFF.